The TCR beta chain described here comes from a study of blood T cells in healthy people across ages. Through a sample-barcoded 5' primer and a J-beta primer mix, a second PCR was run for roughly 7 to 11 cycles. All cDNA molecules were each tagged by a template-switch adaptor with 12 random nucleotides. TCRdb ran MiXCR on the 5' RACE reads and lists one entry per CDR3 protein. Here the sample spans roughly 730,000 distinct CDR3 sequences, roughly 50% being singletons. This clonotype has a single count. Germline loops: CDR1 KGHDR, CDR2 SFDVKD. V was clipped by 4 bases and J by 3 bases; unmatched bases: 8. The CDR3 consists of 18 residues.

The chain has TRBV24-1 and TRBJ2-1; 13 positions match TRBD2. This sequence originates from a man aged 35 to 55 in good health. The sample comprised blood. This CDR3 reads CATSDTQGTSGIYNEQFF. DNA for the CDR3: TGTGCCACCAGTGACACACAAGGGACTAGCGGGATCTACAATGAGCAGTTCTTC.